The sequence of this T cell receptor beta chain was determined in a study of CD8 T cells in Susac syndrome. Whole-study findings and limits: It was acknowledged by the study that relatively few individuals were included in its TCR sequencing and HLA analysis.

RNA amounts of 0.5 to 1 ug underwent reverse transcription with random hexamers. Multiplex immunoSEQ PCR targeted 54 Vbeta and 13 Jbeta TCR beta segments. MiXCR, applied by TCRdb to the immunoSEQ multiplex PCR reads, yields one record per CDR3 protein. The profile shows 150,000 or so distinct CDR3 sequences, roughly 94% of them singletons. With respect to this clonotype: Its antigen is not known.

The V end lost 5 bases, the J end lost 4 bases, and 15 bases lay between the germline ends. Germline V gene lookup returns CDR1 SGHDT and CDR2 YYEEEE. The CDR3 runs to 14 residues. The sequenced target, TCR beta, came from blood CD8+ and CD4+ T cells. While CD8+ and CD4+ T cells were isolated negatively, TEMRA cells were enriched by FACS. The chain employs TRBV5-6 and TRBJ1-1, with TRBD1 as a possible D gene (5 bases). The sequencing input was CD4+ T cells from PBMCs. The clonotype comes from a human donor with multiple sclerosis. The CDR3 region is CASRAGHLTTEAFF. The CDR3 region has the DNA TGTGCCAGCAGGGCTGGACATCTCACCACTGAAGCTTTCTTT.